Listed below are T cell receptor beta chains from one sample, sequenced in a study of cytomegalovirus exposure and HLA in healthy donors. The protocol was immunoSEQ multiplex PCR, while the TCRdb copy is restricted to in-frame clones and leaves out a portion. The table includes 110,000 to 150,000 clones, about 64% detected once. The sample consisted of PBMCs. Every receptor here comes from a man aged 55 to 70 in good health and CMV-seronegative. CDR3s include the opening cysteine and the closing phenylalanine or tryptophan.

j_gene | v_gene | CDR3aa
TRBJ2-2 | TRBV5-4 | CASSAKGAVSPELFF
TRBJ1-4 | TRBV28 | CASSSHPLTGYNEKLFF
TRBJ1-4 | TRBV28 | CASTLGGYGEKLFF
TRBJ1-1 | TRBV28 | CASTSGRGWIEAFF
TRBJ2-1 | TRBV28 | CASRRTSGGYNEQFF
TRBJ1-4 | TRBV28 | CASSPTGGHEKLFF
TRBJ1-1 | TRBV6-5 | CASSPHTTMNTEAFF
TRBJ2-6 | TRBV9 | CASSVGVGVSGANVLTF
TRBJ2-2 | TRBV4-2 | CASSQLPDRDNTGELFF
TRBJ1-1 | TRBV7-6 | CASSLVSQTNTEAFF
TRBJ1-3 | TRBV28 | CASSLWGRGQAAIYF
TRBJ1-4 | TRBV18 | CASSPSRGGAEEKLFF
TRBJ2-5 | TRBV7-9 | CASSWTSATETQYF
TRBJ2-7 | TRBV18 | CASSPSYDSYEQYF
TRBJ1-1 | TRBV21-1 | CASSKGGSTEAFF
TRBJ2-2 | TRBV25-1 | CASSEYGQGANTGELFF
TRBJ2-7 | TRBV5-1 | CASSSRAGGGYEQYF
TRBJ1-1 | TRBV30 | CAWSATLMGRTEAFF
TRBJ2-7 | TRBV19 | CASSMGRQGPSDEQYF
TRBJ2-3 | TRBV19 | CASSISGRASTDTQYF
TRBJ1-5 | TRBV9 | CASSATGGRQPQHF
TRBJ2-5 | TRBV5-1 | CASSLAQGFSETQYF
TRBJ2-3 | TRBV5-4 | CASSLFGGGGTDTQYF
TRBJ2-7 | TRBV2 | CASNGIFRYEQYF
TRBJ1-6 | TRBV27 | CASRDRSSYNSPLHF
TRBJ1-3 | TRBV7-2 | CASSLDIPSGNTIYF
TRBJ2-1 | TRBV7-6 | CASSLAGRARNEQFF
TRBJ2-3 | TRBV28 | CASTPGGGARDTQYF
TRBJ2-1 | TRBV5-4 | CASSLYGPGRVYEQFF
TRBJ1-2 | TRBV30 | CAWSVRFRLVNGYTF
TRBJ2-1 | TRBV10-2 | CATGLAGINEQFF
TRBJ2-7 | TRBV28 | CASSLRLAGYEQYF
TRBJ1-2 | TRBV28 | CASSFLRGSGYTF
TRBJ2-5 | TRBV5-1 | CASTIAGETQYF
TRBJ2-3 | TRBV9 | CASSVLAVTDTQYF
TRBJ1-5 | TRBV4-1 | CASSQDLETGENQPQHF
TRBJ2-7 | TRBV6-1 | CASSLGQPAYEQYF
TRBJ2-3 | TRBV30 | CAWRQIRTGGFTDTQYF
TRBJ2-3 | TRBV30 | CAWSRHTTGYHTDTQYF
TRBJ2-7 | TRBV29-1 | CSVGKQGAREEQYF
TRBJ1-1 | TRBV29-1 | CSVAHRGGGRTNTEAFF
TRBJ2-2 | TRBV9 | CASSVSLAEDTGELFF
TRBJ1-1 | TRBV25-1 | CASSESRGAEAFF
TRBJ1-2 | TRBV27 | CASSWGGAAYGYTF
TRBJ2-7 | TRBV29-1 | CSVSGTSATSYEQYF
TRBJ1-3 | TRBV9 | CASSAPRTGGPSPSGNTIYF
TRBJ1-3 | TRBV27 | CASSGQSSGNTIYF
TRBJ1-3 | TRBV6-5 | CASSYSDSSGNTIYF
TRBJ1-5 | TRBV6-5 | CASSYGRRQEDQPQHF
TRBJ2-7 | TRBV5-4 | CASSFGPLYEQYF
TRBJ2-5 | TRBV27 | CASSQTGLGETQYF